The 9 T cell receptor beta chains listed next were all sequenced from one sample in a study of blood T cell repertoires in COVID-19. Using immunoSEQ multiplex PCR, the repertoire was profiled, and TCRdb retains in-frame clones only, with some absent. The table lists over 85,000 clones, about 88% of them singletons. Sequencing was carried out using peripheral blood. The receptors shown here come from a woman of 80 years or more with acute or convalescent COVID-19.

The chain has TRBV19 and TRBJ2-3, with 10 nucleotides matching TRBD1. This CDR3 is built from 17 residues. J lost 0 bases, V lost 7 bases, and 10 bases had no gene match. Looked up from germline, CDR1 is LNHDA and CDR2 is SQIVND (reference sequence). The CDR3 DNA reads TGTGCCAGTACTCGGGACAGGGGCCGAACAAGCACAGATACGCAGTATTTT. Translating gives CASTRDRGRTSTDTQYF. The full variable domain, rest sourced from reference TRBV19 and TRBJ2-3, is DGGITQSPKYLFRKEGQNVTLSCEQNLNHDAMYWYRQDPGQGLRLIYYSQIVNDFQKGDIAEGYSVSREKKESFPLTVTSAQKNPTAFYLCASTRDRGRTSTDTQYFGPGTRLTVL.

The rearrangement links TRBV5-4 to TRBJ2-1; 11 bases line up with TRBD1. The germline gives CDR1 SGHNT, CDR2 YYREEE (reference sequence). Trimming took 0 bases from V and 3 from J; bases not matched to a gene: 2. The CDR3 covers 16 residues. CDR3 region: CASSLGGQGVYNEQFF. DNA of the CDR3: TGTGCCAGCAGCTTGGGGGGACAGGGGGTCTACAATGAGCAGTTCTTC.

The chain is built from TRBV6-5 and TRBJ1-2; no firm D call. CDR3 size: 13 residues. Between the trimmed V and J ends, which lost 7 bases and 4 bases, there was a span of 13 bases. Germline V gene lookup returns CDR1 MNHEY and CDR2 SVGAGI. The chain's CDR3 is CASNRGPAYGYTF. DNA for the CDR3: TGTGCCAGCAACCGAGGCCCCGCCTATGGCTACACCTTC.

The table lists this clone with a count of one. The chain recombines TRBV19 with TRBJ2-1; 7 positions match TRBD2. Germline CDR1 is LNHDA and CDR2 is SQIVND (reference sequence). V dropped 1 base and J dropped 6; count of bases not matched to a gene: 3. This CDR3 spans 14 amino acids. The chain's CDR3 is CASSIVGTTNEQFF. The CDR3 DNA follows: TGTGCCAGTAGTATAGTTGGGACTACCAATGAGCAGTTCTTC.

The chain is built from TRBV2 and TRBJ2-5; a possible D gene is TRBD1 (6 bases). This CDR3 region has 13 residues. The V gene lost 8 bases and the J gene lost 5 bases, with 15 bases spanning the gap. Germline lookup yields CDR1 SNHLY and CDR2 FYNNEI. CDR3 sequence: CASGGQQTETQYF. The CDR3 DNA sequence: TGTGCCAGCGGGGGACAACAGACGGAGACCCAGTACTTC.

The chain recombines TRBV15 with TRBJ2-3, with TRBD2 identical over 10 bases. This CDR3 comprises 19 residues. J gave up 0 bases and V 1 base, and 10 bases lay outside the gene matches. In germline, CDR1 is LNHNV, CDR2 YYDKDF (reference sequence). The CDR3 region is CATSRGGAGGPSSTDTQYF. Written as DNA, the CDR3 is TGTGCCACCAGCAGAGGGGGAGCGGGGGGGCCTTCTAGCACAGATACGCAGTATTTT.

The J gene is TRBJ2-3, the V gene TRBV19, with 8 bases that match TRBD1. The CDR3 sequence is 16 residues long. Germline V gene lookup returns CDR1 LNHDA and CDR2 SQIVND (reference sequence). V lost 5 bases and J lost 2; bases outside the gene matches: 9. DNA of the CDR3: TGTGCCAGTAGTGCCCGGACAGGGTCCTACACAGATACGCAGTATTTT. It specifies CASSARTGSYTDTQYF.

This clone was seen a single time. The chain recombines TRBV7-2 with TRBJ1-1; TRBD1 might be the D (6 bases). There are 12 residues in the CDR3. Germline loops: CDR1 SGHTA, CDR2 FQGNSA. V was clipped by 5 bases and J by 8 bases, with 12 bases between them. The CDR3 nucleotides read TGTGCCAGCAGCCCCACCAGGGGCGAAGCTTTCTTT. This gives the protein CASSPTRGEAFF.

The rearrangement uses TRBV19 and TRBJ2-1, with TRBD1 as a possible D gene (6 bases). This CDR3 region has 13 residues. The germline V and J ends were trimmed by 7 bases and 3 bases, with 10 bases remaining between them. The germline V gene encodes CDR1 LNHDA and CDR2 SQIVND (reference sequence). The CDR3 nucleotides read TGTGCCAGTAATAACAGGGACTACAATGAGCAGTTCTTC. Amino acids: CASNNRDYNEQFF.